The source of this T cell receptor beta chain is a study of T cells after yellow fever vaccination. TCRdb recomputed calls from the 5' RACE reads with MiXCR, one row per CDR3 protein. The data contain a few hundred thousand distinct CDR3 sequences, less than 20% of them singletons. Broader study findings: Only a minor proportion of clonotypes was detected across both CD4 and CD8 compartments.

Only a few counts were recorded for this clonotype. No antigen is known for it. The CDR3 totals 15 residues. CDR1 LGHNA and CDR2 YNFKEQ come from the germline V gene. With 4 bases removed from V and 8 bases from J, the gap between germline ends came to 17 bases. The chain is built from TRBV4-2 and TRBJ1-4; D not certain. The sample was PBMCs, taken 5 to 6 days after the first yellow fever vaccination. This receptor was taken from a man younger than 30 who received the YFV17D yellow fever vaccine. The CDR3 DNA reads TGTGCCAGCAGCCCCCGGGCAGAAAGTAGAGAAAAACTGTTTTTT. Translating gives CASSPRAESREKLFF.